The following is a T cell receptor (beta chain) sequence with its context. This specimen comes from a study of control samples from healthy donors and cancer patients. This table comes from immunoSEQ multiplex PCR, and its TCRdb copy is limited to in-frame clones, with some not included. The table lists some 160,000 clones, approximately 90% of them singletons, with 0.68% in the top ten. Sequenced material: blood. This TCR was recovered from a woman in her 30s in good health.

CDR3: CATQGADTQYF. The CDR3 DNA follows: TGCGCCACCCAAGGCGCGGATACGCAGTATTTT. The rearrangement links TRBV5-1 to TRBJ2-3, with D hard to call. Per germline, CDR1 SGHRS and CDR2 YFSETQ. Trimming removed 9 bases from V and 6 bases from J, with 11 bases in between. This CDR3 contains 11 residues.